This TCR beta chain is from a study of shared clonotypes between healthy human individuals. Free of recent acute infections or vaccinations, the donors were healthy HIV-negative adults. Deep level was the assay's run setting. The sequenced material, unsorted PBMC DNA, was run on ten immunoSEQ deep assay plates. The authors' processing: Filtering differed since immunoSEQ provided only junctions, with no quality scores. The assay was immunoSEQ multiplex PCR, and TCRdb's table has in-frame clones only and misses some. That table furnishes V, J and clone size, whereas the DNA furnished D and trimming. The sample has fewer than 600,000 clones, about 74% seen once. V was cut by 1 base and J by 4 bases, with 7 bases left in between. CDR3 length: 12 residues. Per the germline V gene, CDR1 is SQVTM and CDR2 is ANQGSEA.

The receptor's source is a woman between 35 and 50 years old in good health. Some clones in this sample may be carry-over from other donors' samples. Sequencing used PBMCs. This rearrangement joins TRBV29-1 to TRBJ1-2; TRBD1 might be the D (5 bases). The CDR3 DNA is TGCAGCGTTGAAGGACAGCCCTATGGCTACACCTTC. It encodes CSVEGQPYGYTF.